The 10 T cell receptor beta chains below all came from one sample that was sequenced in a study of glioma-infiltrating T cells after dendritic cell vaccination (dated by TCRdb to the mid-2010s). Libraries came from the immunoSEQ multiplex PCR assay. The immuneACCESS repertoire file appears here via TCRdb, limited to in-frame rearrangements. These files lack a portion of the clones; in checked studies, under half of the deficit traces to unresolved V genes, and the cause of the others is not known. The sample profile shows tens of thousands of clones; 90% to 95% of them were found once. Under 2.5% of the sample lies in the top ten. This sample comprised blood, obtained before dendritic cell vaccination. The receptor source for this set is a human donor with glioblastoma.

This clone was detected once. This chain uses TRBV7-2 with TRBJ2-1; 14 bases fit TRBD2. The CDR3 loop spans 18 amino acids. Germline lookup yields CDR1 SGHTA and CDR2 FQGNSA. After removal of 5 bases from V and 0 bases from J, the junction contained 6 bases not matched to a gene. In nucleotides, the CDR3 is TGTGCCAGCAGCAGAGGACTAGCGGGGGGCACCTCCTACAATGAGCAGTTCTTC. Translating gives CASSRGLAGGTSYNEQFF. The whole variable domain, filled in from reference TRBV7-2 and TRBJ2-1, reads GAGVSQSPSNKVTEKGKDVELRCDPISGHTALYWYRQSLGQGLEFLIYFQGNSAPDKSGLPSDRFSAERTGGSVSTLTIQRTQQEDSAVYLCASSRGLAGGTSYNEQFFGPGTRLTVL.

The genes are TRBV11-3 and TRBJ2-3; D is possibly TRBD1 (6 bases). The CDR3 spans 15 residues. Germline values: CDR1 SGHNT, CDR2 YENEEA. V was shortened by 5 bases and J by 0 bases, with 12 bases between the two germline ends. The CDR3 DNA is TGTGCCAGCAGCCTCGGACAGCCGAGCACAGATACGCAGTATTTT. This translates into CASSLGQPSTDTQYF.

The chain uses TRBV15 and TRBJ1-2, with 7 bases fitting TRBD1. From germline, CDR1 is LNHNV and CDR2 YYDKDF (reference sequence). J lost 5 bases, V lost 0 bases, and 9 bases had no gene match. The CDR3 has 16 amino acids. Here the CDR3 reads CATSREGQSGRYGYTF. The DNA for the CDR3 is TGTGCCACCAGCAGAGAGGGACAGTCGGGCAGATATGGCTACACCTTC.

DNA for the CDR3: TGTGCCAGCAGTGAGGGTGTCCCTAGCAATCAGCCCCAGCATTTT. Its protein product is CASSEGVPSNQPQHF. The chain recombines TRBV27 with TRBJ1-5, with unresolved D. Deletions cut 5 bases from V and 0 bases from J, with 11 bases between. The CDR3 loop spans 15 amino acids. Germline CDR1 reads MNHEY; CDR2 reads SMNVEV (reference sequence).

V and J are TRBV2 and TRBJ2-5; D is perhaps TRBD1 (7 bases). V lost 6 bases and J 3 bases, leaving 17 bases between the germline ends. In germline, CDR1 is SNHLY, CDR2 FYNNEI. The CDR3 extends over 15 amino acids. As DNA, the CDR3 is TGTGCCAGCAGCGGGCAGGGGGGCCCCGAAGAGACCCAGTACTTC. Translating it yields CASSGQGGPEETQYF. Combining the CDR3 with reference TRBV2 and TRBJ2-5 gives the whole variable domain EPEVTQTPSHQVTQMGQEVILRCVPISNHLYFYWYRQILGQKVEFLVSFYNNEISEKSEIFDDQFSVERPDGSNFTLKIRSTKLEDSAMYFCASSGQGGPEETQYFGPGTRLLVL.

The chain uses TRBV19 and TRBJ1-1; D is possibly TRBD1 (5 bases). Germline CDR1 LNHDA, CDR2 SQIVND (reference sequence). Trimming left V 1 base short and J 9 bases short, with 12 bases between. The CDR3 runs to 13 residues. In DNA, the CDR3 is TGTGCCAGTAGTATAGGGTGGGGGGGACAAGCTTTCTTT. Translated, it gives CASSIGWGGQAFF.

J is TRBJ2-1 and V is TRBV4-1, with 15 bases matching TRBD2. CDR3 length: 16 residues. V lost 4 bases to trimming and J lost 7 bases; unmatched junction nucleotides: 5. Germline V gives CDR1 MGHRA, CDR2 YSYEKL. The CDR3 sequence: CASSRGLAGGPNEQFF. CDR3 coding DNA: TGCGCCAGCAGCCGAGGACTAGCGGGGGGGCCAAATGAGCAGTTCTTC.

The V and J genes are TRBV4-1 and TRBJ1-2; no reliable D call. CDR3 length: 15 residues. V was pared by 0 bases and J by 10 bases, with 18 bases between. Germline V gives CDR1 MGHRA, CDR2 YSYEKL. The CDR3 is CASSQDRSPLQAYTF. In DNA form, the CDR3 reads TGCGCCAGCAGCCAAGACAGGTCCCCCCTTCAGGCCTACACCTTC.

The chain joins TRBV11-2 to TRBJ2-5; 9 nucleotides match TRBD2. Germline CDR1 is SGHAT and CDR2 is FQNNGV. V shed 1 base and J 3 bases; nucleotides not matched to a gene: 3. The length of the CDR3 is 15 residues. CDR3 amino acids: CASSLVSSGEETQYF. CDR3 DNA: TGTGCCAGCAGCTTAGTTTCTAGCGGGGAAGAGACCCAGTACTTC.

CDR3 in DNA: TGCGCCAGCAGCCCCCGCGTAGGGGGCGATGGGGCCAACGTCCTGACTTTC. It is translated as CASSPRVGGDGANVLTF. The V call is TRBV5-1, the J call TRBJ2-6, with 7 nucleotides matching TRBD1. The germline CDR1 and CDR2 sequences are SGHRS and YFSETQ. The CDR3 length is 17 residues. J was trimmed by 3 bases and V by 4 bases; bases with no gene match: 10. The full variable domain, its missing parts supplied by reference TRBV5-1 and TRBJ2-6, is KAGVTQTPRYLIKTRGQQVTLSCSPISGHRSVSWYQQTPGQGLQFLFEYFSETQRNKGNFPGRFSGRQFSNSRSEMNVSTLELGDSALYLCASSPRVGGDGANVLTFGAGSRLTVL.